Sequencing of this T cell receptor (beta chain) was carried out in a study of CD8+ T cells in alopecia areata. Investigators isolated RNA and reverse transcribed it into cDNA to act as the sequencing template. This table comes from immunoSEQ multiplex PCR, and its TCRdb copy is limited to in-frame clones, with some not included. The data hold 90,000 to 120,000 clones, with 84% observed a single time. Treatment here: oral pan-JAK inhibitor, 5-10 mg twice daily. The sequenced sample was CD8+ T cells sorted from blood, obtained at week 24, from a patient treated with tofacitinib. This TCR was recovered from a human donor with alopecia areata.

The CDR3 coding sequence is TGTGCCAGCAGTTTACCCCAAGGAGGGAGGACTGAAGCTTTCTTT. Translation: CASSLPQGGRTEAFF. V is TRBV28 and J is TRBJ1-1, with D hard to call. Germline V lookup: CDR1 MDHEN, CDR2 SYDVKM. V dropped 2 bases and J dropped 5 bases, with 15 bases sitting between them. The CDR3 runs 15 residues.